Shown below are 16 T cell receptor beta chains from a single sample sequenced in a study of T cell responses to AZD1222 COVID-19 vaccine. Only in-frame clones appear in the TCRdb table, and some are missing; sequencing was by immunoSEQ multiplex PCR. The data contain 160,000 or so clones, 92% of them seen just once; the ten biggest clones take up about 4%. The material sequenced was peripheral blood, taken on day 0 of MenACWY control vaccination. These receptors originate from an adult in good health.

The CDR3 bases are TGTGCCAGCAGCTTAGCGGGTGCGGACACTGAAGCTTTCTTT. It specifies CASSLAGADTEAFF. This sequence joins TRBV11-2 and TRBJ1-1, with D unclear. Per the germline V gene, CDR1 is SGHAT and CDR2 is FQNNGV. Trimming removed 1 base from V and 3 bases from J, with 9 bases in between. This CDR3 has 14 residues.

The chain uses TRBV27 and TRBJ2-2, with D perhaps TRBD1 (5 bases). The CDR3 contains 16 residues. Between the trimmed V and J ends, which lost 2 bases and 5 bases, there was a span of 15 bases. The germline CDR1 and CDR2 sequences are MNHEY and SMNVEV (reference sequence). The CDR3 region has the DNA TGTGCCAGCAGTTTAAATAGCAGGGTTGGAACCGGGGAGCTGTTTTTT. Translation gives CASSLNSRVGTGELFF.

The chain has TRBV19 and TRBJ1-2; D unclear. The ends were cut back, 3 bases at V and 7 bases at J, with 15 bases in the middle. The CDR3 length is 14 residues. The germline CDR1 and CDR2 sequences are LNHDA and SQIVND (reference sequence). This CDR3 reads CASSMKDGVGGYTF. The CDR3 DNA reads TGTGCCAGTAGTATGAAGGACGGAGTTGGTGGCTACACCTTC.

This sequence joins TRBV14 and TRBJ2-6; the D gene is possibly TRBD2 (7 bases). The germline V gene has CDR1 SGHDN and CDR2 FVKESK. The length of the CDR3 is 18 residues. V was shortened by 0 bases and J by 3 bases, with 15 bases between the two germline ends. The CDR3 DNA is TGTGCCAGCAGCCAAGATCGCGGGGGCGAAAGTGGGGCCAACGTCCTGACTTTC. Translation gives CASSQDRGGESGANVLTF.

The gene calls are TRBV24-1 and TRBJ2-2; 12 bases line up with TRBD2. This CDR3 region has 16 residues. V lost 6 bases to trimming and J lost 2 bases; unmatched junction nucleotides: 3. Per the germline V gene, CDR1 is KGHDR and CDR2 is SFDVKD. The chain's CDR3 is CATSPSGRGNTGELFF. In DNA form, the CDR3 reads TGTGCCACCAGTCCTAGCGGGAGGGGTAACACCGGGGAGCTGTTTTTT.

J is TRBJ2-7 and V is TRBV29-1; 9 bases match TRBD1. The CDR3 runs to 13 residues. Germline CDR1 is SQVTM and CDR2 is ANQGSEA. Unmatched junction bases numbered 8, after V lost 5 bases and J lost 6 bases. DNA for the CDR3: TGCAGCGTTTCCGGGACAGGGCTGTTCGAGCAGTACTTC. It codes for CSVSGTGLFEQYF.

This rearrangement joins TRBV30 to TRBJ1-2; no clear D. The CDR3 has 15 residues. Germline lookup yields CDR1 GTSNPN and CDR2 SVGIG (reference sequence). V was shortened by 0 bases and J by 0 bases, with 11 bases between the two germline ends. The CDR3 region is CAWSVGSSSNYGYTF. CDR3 in DNA: TGTGCCTGGAGTGTAGGCAGCTCATCTAACTATGGCTACACCTTC.

The CDR3 spells CASSPQGPNTEAFF. CDR3 bases: TGTGCCAGCAGCCCACAGGGCCCGAACACTGAAGCTTTCTTT. The chain has TRBV5-8 and TRBJ1-1, with D possibly matching TRBD1 (6 bases). V lost 4 bases, J lost 1 base, and 11 bases lay in between. Germline-derived CDR1 and CDR2 are SGHTS and YDEGEE. The CDR3 length is 14 residues.

This chain uses TRBV14 with TRBJ1-2; the D is unclear. V was shortened by 2 bases and J by 8 bases, with 9 bases between the two germline ends. The CDR3 has 12 amino acids. The germline V gene has CDR1 SGHDN and CDR2 FVKESK. CDR3 bases: TGTGCCAGCAGCCAACCCGTGGGAGGCTACACCTTC. Translation: CASSQPVGGYTF.

The chain has TRBV11-3 and TRBJ2-7; the match to TRBD1 covers 12 bases. The CDR3 totals 16 residues. V lost 1 base and J lost 5; bases outside the gene matches: 6. Germline assignment: CDR1 SGHNT and CDR2 YENEEA. The CDR3 is CASSLGGQGAVHEQYF. CDR3 DNA sequence: TGTGCCAGCAGCTTAGGGGGACAGGGGGCTGTCCACGAGCAGTACTTC.

This clone was seen only once. The V call is TRBV5-5, the J call TRBJ1-5; no reliable D call. This CDR3 contains 14 residues. In germline, CDR1 is SGHKS, CDR2 YYEKEE (reference sequence). V lost 0 bases and J lost 6, with 10 bases in between. In nucleotides, the CDR3 is TGTGCCAGCAGCTTGGTCGGGGAGGGTCAGCCCCAGCATTTT. It translates to CASSLVGEGQPQHF.

Here the CDR3 reads CASWGGSEQYF. CDR3 coding DNA: TGTGCCAGCTGGGGGGGGTCCGAGCAGTACTTC. V and J are TRBV27 and TRBJ2-7; TRBD2 matches 7 bases. Trimming cost V 8 bases and J 6 bases; bases outside gene matches: 4. The CDR3 has 11 residues. The germline gives CDR1 MNHEY, CDR2 SMNVEV (reference sequence).

The chain employs TRBV11-3 and TRBJ2-7, with TRBD1 as a possible D gene (6 bases). From germline, CDR1 is SGHNT and CDR2 YENEEA. CDR3 length: 14 residues. V was cut by 5 bases and J by 1 base, with 12 bases left in between. CDR3 coding DNA: TGTGCCAGCAGCCCGGGACAAAATTCCTACGAGCAGTACTTC. Translation: CASSPGQNSYEQYF. The entire variable domain, with the rest obtained from reference TRBV11-3 and TRBJ2-7, is as follows: EAGVVQSPRYKIIEKKQPVAFWCNPISGHNTLYWYLQNLGQGPELLIRYENEEAVDDSQLPKDRFSAERLKGVDSTLKIQPAELGDSAVYLCASSPGQNSYEQYFGPGTRLTVT.

The chain is built from TRBV10-2 and TRBJ1-1, with unresolved D. CDR1 is WSHSY, CDR2 SAAADI, per germline. The V and J ends lost 5 bases and 0 bases respectively, with 4 bases between them. This CDR3 contains 12 residues. CDR3 nucleotide sequence: TGCGCCAGCAGTAGGATGAACACTGAAGCTTTCTTT. It is translated as CASSRMNTEAFF.

This sequence joins TRBV2 and TRBJ1-4; D is ambiguous. CDR3 length: 15 amino acids. V lost 7 bases and J lost 4, with 16 bases in between. Per the germline V gene, CDR1 is SNHLY and CDR2 is FYNNEI. CDR3 sequence reads: CASTERRGNNEKLFF. In nucleotides, the CDR3 is TGTGCCAGCACCGAACGCCGGGGAAATAATGAAAAACTGTTTTTT. The whole variable domain, filled in from reference TRBV2 and TRBJ1-4, reads EPEVTQTPSHQVTQMGQEVILRCVPISNHLYFYWYRQILGQKVEFLVSFYNNEISEKSEIFDDQFSVERPDGSNFTLKIRSTKLEDSAMYFCASTERRGNNEKLFFGSGTQLSVL.

The chain employs TRBV7-2 and TRBJ1-1, with D possibly being TRBD1 (5 bases). CDR1 and CDR2 from the germline V gene are SGHTA and FQGNSA. This CDR3 contains 13 residues. V gave up 4 bases and J gave up 3 bases, with 9 bases separating them. CDR3 bases: TGTGCCAGCAGCTACGCGGGGCACACTGAAGCTTTCTTT. Its translation is CASSYAGHTEAFF.